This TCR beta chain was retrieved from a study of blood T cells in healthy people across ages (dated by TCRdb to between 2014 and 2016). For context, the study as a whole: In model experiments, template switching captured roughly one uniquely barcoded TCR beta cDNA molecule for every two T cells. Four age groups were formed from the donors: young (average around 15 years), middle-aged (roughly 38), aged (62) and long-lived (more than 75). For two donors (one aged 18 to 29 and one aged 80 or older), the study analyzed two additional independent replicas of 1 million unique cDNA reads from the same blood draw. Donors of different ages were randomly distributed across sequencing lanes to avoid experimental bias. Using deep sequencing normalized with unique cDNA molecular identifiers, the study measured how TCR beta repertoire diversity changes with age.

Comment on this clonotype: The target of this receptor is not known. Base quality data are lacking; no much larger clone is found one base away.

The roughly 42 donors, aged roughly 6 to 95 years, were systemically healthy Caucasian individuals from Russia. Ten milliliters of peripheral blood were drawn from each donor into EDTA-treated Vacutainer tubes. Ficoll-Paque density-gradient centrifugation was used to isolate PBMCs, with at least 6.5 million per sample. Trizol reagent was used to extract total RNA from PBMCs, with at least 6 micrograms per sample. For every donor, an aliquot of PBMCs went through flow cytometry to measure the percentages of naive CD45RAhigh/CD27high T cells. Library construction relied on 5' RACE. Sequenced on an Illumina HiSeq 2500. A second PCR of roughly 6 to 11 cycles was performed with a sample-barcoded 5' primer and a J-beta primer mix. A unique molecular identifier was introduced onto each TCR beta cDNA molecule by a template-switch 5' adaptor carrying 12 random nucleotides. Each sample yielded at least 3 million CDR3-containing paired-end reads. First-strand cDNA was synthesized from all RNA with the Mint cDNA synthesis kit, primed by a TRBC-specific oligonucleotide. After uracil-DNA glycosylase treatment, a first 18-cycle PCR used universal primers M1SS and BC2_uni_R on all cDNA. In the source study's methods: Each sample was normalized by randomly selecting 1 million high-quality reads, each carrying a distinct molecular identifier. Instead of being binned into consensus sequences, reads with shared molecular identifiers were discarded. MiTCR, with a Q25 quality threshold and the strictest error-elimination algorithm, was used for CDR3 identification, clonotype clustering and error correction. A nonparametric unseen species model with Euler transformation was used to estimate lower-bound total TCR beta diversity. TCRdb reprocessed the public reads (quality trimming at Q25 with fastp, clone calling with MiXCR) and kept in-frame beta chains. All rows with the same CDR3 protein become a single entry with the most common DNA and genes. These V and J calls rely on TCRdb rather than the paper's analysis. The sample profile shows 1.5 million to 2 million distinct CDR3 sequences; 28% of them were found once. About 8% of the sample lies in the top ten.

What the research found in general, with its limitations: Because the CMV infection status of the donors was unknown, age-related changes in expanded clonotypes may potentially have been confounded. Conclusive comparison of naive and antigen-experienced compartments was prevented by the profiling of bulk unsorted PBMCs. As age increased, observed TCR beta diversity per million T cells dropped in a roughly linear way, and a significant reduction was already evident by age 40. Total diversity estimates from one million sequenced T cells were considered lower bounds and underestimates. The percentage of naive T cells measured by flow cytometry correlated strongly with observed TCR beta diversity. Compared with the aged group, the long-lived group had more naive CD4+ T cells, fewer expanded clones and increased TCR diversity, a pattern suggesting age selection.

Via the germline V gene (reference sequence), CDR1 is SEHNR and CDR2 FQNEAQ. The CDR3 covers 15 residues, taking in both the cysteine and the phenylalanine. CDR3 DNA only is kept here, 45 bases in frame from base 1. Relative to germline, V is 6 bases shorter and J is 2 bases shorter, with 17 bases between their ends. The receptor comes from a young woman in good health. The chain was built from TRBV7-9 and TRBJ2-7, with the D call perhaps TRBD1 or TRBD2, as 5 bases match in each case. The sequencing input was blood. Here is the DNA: TGTGCCAGCAGTACCGCAGAGGGGATGGCCTACGAGCAGTACTTC. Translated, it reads CASSTAEGMAYEQYF.